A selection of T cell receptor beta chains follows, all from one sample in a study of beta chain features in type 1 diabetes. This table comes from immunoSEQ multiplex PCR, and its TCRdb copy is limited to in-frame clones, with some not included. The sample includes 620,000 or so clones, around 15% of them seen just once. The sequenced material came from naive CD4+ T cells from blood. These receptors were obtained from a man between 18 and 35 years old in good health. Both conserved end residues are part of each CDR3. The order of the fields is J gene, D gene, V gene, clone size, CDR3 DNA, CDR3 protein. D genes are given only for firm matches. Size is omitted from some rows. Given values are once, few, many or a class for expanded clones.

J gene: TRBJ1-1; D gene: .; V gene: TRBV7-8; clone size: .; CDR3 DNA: TGTGCCAGCAGCCCCCAACGTAAGATGAACACTGAAGCTTTCTTT; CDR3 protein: CASSPQRKMNTEAFF
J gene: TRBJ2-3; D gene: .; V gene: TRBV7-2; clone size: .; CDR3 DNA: TGTGCCAGCAGGCCTGGGCTTCGCACAGATACGCAGTATTTT; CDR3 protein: CASRPGLRTDTQYF
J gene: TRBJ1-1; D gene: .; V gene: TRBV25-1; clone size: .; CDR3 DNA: TGTGCCAGCAGTGTGGGGGGCTTGACAAGTTCGAACACTGAAGCTTTCTTT; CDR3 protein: CASSVGGLTSSNTEAFF
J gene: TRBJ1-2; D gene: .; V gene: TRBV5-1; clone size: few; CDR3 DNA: TGCGCCAGCAGCTTGGCTGTGGGATGGCACTATGGCTACACCTTC; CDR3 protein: CASSLAVGWHYGYTF
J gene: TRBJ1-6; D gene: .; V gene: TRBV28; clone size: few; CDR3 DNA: TGTGCCAGCAGTTCTGGAAGCTCCTATAATTCACCCCTCCACTTT; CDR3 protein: CASSSGSSYNSPLHF
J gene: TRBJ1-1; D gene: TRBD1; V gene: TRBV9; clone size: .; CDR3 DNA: TGTGCCAGCAGCGGGACAGGGGGCAACACTGAAGCTTTCTTT; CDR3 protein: CASSGTGGNTEAFF
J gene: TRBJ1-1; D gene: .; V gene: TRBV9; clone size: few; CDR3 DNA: TGTGCCAGCAGCCCCCCGTCTGATGCGAACACTGAAGCTTTCTTT; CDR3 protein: CASSPPSDANTEAFF
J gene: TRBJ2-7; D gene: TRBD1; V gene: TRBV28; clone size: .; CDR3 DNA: TGTGCCAGCAGGCGGACAGGGGGGACCTACGAGCAGTACTTC; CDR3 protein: CASRRTGGTYEQYF
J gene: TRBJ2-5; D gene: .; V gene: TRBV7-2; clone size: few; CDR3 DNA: TGTGCCAGCAGCTTAGGTGGGGCGGCGAACCAAGAGACCCAGTACTTC; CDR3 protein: CASSLGGAANQETQYF
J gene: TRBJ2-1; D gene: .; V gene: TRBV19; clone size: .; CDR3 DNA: TGTGCCACCCTCTCGCTTCGGGGGAGCTCCTACAATGAGCAGTTCTTC; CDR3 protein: CATLSLRGSSYNEQFF
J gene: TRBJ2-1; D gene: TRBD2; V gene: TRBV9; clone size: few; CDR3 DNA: TGTGCCAGCAGCGTAAGTAGCGGGCTATACAATGAGCAGTTCTTC; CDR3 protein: CASSVSSGLYNEQFF
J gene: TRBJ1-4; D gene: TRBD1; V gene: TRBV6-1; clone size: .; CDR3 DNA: TGTGCCAGCAACCCTGACAGGGTCAAGGAAAAACTGTTTTTT; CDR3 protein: CASNPDRVKEKLFF
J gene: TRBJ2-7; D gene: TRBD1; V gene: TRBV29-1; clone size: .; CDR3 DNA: TGCAGCGTTCCGGGACAGGGGGCAAACGAGCAGTACTTC; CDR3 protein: CSVPGQGANEQYF
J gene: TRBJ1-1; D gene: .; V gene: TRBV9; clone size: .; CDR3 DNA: TGTGCCAGCAGCACGGGGCCCAAGAACACTGAAGCTTTCTTT; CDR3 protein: CASSTGPKNTEAFF
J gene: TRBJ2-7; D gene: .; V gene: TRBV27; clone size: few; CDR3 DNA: TGTGCCAGCAGTTTTGGGCAGGGAAGCTCCTACGAGCAGTACTTC; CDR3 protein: CASSFGQGSSYEQYF
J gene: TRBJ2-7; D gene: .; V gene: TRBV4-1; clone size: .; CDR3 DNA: TGCGCCAGCAGCCAAGGGTGGGTTTCCTACGAGCAGTACTTC; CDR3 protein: CASSQGWVSYEQYF
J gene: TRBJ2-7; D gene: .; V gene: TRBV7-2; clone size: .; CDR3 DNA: TGTGCCAGCAGCTTCCGACAGAGTACCTACGAGCAGTACTTC; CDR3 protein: CASSFRQSTYEQYF
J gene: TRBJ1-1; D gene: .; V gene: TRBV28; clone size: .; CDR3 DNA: TGTGCCAGCAGTCCGCCCCTCCGGGTCCCCACTGAAGCTTTCTTT; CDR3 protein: CASSPPLRVPTEAFF
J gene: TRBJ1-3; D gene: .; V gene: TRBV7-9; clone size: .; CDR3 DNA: TGTGCCAGCAGCCTCCGCCCGGACTCTGGAAACACCATATATTTT; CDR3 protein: CASSLRPDSGNTIYF
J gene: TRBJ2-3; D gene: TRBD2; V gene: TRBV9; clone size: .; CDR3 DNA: TGTGCCAGCAGCGTAGAAAGCGGGAGGTTACGAGATACGCAGTATTTT; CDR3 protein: CASSVESGRLRDTQYF
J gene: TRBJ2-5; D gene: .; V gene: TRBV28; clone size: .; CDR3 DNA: TGTGCCAGCAGTTTTGATGAGACCCAGTACTTC; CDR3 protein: CASSFDETQYF
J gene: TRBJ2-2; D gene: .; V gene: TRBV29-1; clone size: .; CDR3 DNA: TGCAGCGCCGGTCGAGGGGGGAGCGGGGAGCTGTTTTTT; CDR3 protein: CSAGRGGSGELFF
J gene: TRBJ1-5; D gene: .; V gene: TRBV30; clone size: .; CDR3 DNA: TGTGCCTGGAGTCCAGGACCTAATCAGCCCCAGCATTTT; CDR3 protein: CAWSPGPNQPQHF
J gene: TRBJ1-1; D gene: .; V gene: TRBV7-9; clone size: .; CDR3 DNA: TGTGCCAGCAGCTTATCAGGTTCGAACACTGAAGCTTTCTTT; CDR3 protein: CASSLSGSNTEAFF
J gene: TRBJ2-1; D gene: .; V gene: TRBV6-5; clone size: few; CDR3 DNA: TGTGCCAGCAGTTCTAGACAGGTCAATGAGCAGTTCTTC; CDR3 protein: CASSSRQVNEQFF
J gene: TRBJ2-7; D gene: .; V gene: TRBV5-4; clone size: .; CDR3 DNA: TGTGCCAGCAGCGATCGGGGTCCCACCTCCTACGAGCAGTACTTC; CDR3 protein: CASSDRGPTSYEQYF
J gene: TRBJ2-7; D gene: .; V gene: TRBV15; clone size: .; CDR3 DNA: TGTGCCACCAGCAGAGGTTTGGACAGTTCCTACGAGCAGTACTTC; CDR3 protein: CATSRGLDSSYEQYF
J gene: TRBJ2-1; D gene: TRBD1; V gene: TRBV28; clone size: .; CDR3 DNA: TGTGCCAGCAGTTCCGGGACAGGGGCTAGCGATGAGCAGTTCTTC; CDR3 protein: CASSSGTGASDEQFF
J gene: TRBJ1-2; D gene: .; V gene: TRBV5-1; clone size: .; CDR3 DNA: TGCGCCAGCAGCTTGGCCGCCAGAGCTAACTATGGCTACACCTTC; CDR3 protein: CASSLAARANYGYTF
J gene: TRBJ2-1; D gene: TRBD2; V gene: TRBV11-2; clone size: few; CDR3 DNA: TGTGCCAGCAGCTCAACTAGCGGAGCATACAATGAGCAGTTCTTC; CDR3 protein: CASSSTSGAYNEQFF
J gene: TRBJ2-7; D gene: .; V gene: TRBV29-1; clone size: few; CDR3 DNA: TGCAGCGCGCGGATTAGGTCCGAGCAGTACTTC; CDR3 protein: CSARIRSEQYF
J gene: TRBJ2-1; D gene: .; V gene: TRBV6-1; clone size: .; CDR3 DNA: TGTGCCAGCACCGCCCCGGTAGGCCGGGAACATGAGCAGTTCTTC; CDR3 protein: CASTAPVGREHEQFF